The rows below give T cell receptor beta chains drawn from one sample of a study of cytomegalovirus exposure and HLA in healthy donors. Repertoires were generated with immunoSEQ multiplex PCR, while TCRdb's copy carries only in-frame clones and drops some. This sample has about 93,000 clones, with around three quarters found just once. Sequenced: PBMCs. Receptors were obtained from a man aged 30 to 45 in good health and CMV-seronegative. The CDR3 runs from the conserved cysteine through the conserved F or W. The order of the fields is D gene, J gene, clone size, V gene, CDR3 DNA, CDR3 protein. The D gene is left open where the match is weak. The size entry is marked missing in some rows and otherwise reads once, few, many or a size class.

TRBD2	TRBJ2-3	NA	TRBV6-5	TGTGCCAGCAGTTACGGCGGGGGAGGGCACAAGTATTTT	CASSYGGGGHKYF
TRBD1	TRBJ1-4	NA	TRBV23-1	TGCGCCAGCAGCCCTGGCGTCGGGACAGCCGCAACTAATGAAAAACTGTTTTTT	CASSPGVGTAATNEKLFF
TRBD1	TRBJ1-2	NA	TRBV5-1	TGCGCCAGCAGCTCAGGACAGGGGGCCTGGCAAGGCTACACCTTC	CASSSGQGAWQGYTF
TRBD1	TRBJ2-3	NA	TRBV2	TGTGCCAGCGGTGACAGGGGTGCAGATACGCAGTATTTT	CASGDRGADTQYF
TRBD1	TRBJ1-1	NA	TRBV4-1	TGCGCCAGCAGCACCCGGGACAGGGCCGGCGCTTTCTTT	CASSTRDRAGAFF
NA	TRBJ1-5	NA	TRBV5-6	TGTGCCAGCAGCTCCGGGATTTCTCAGCCCCAGCATTTT	CASSSGISQPQHF
TRBD1	TRBJ1-1	once	TRBV11-3	TGTGCCAGCAGCTCCGGACAGGGGGCGGACACTGAAGCTTTCTTT	CASSSGQGADTEAFF
NA	TRBJ2-7	NA	TRBV6-1	TGTGCCAGCAGTGGCCGGAGGCACGAGCAGTACTTC	CASSGRRHEQYF
NA	TRBJ2-5	few	TRBV6-5	TGTGCCAGCAGTACCGGGACATTGGGGATAGAGACCCAGTACTTC	CASSTGTLGIETQYF
TRBD2	TRBJ2-2	NA	TRBV30	TGTGCCTGGAGTGTCCGTAGCGGGAGTTGGACCGGGGAGCTGTTTTTT	CAWSVRSGSWTGELFF
TRBD1	TRBJ1-2	NA	TRBV27	TGTGCCAGCAGTTTAGGACAGGGGACCTATGGCTACACCTTC	CASSLGQGTYGYTF
NA	TRBJ1-1	NA	TRBV6-5	TGTGCCAGCAGTTACGGGGAGGGTGGAACTGAAGCTTTCTTT	CASSYGEGGTEAFF
TRBD1	TRBJ1-1	NA	TRBV5-1	TGCGCCAGCACCCCCACCTTGGGACAGGGGAACACTGAAGCTTTCTTT	CASTPTLGQGNTEAFF
TRBD1	TRBJ1-2	NA	TRBV12-5	TGTGCTAGTGCCAACCTCCCGGGACAGGCACCTTACACCTTC	CASANLPGQAPYTF
TRBD1	TRBJ1-5	NA	TRBV30	TGTGCCTGGTGCAGACAGGGGTCAGGGCCCCAGCATTTT	CAWCRQGSGPQHF
NA	TRBJ1-1	few	TRBV30	TGTGCCTGGAGACAGCAGGGTGAAGCTTTCTTT	CAWRQQGEAFF
TRBD1	TRBJ2-2	NA	TRBV2	TGTGCCAGCAGGACCGGGACAGGGAATACCGGGGAGCTGTTTTTT	CASRTGTGNTGELFF
NA	TRBJ2-7	NA	TRBV28	TGTGCCAGCACCACTATACTTCCGACGGGTTCCTACGAGCAGTACTTC	CASTTILPTGSYEQYF
TRBD2	TRBJ2-1	medium-sized	TRBV7-6	TGTGCCAGCAGCTTGATTTGGCGGGAGGCCTCCAGCTCCTACAATGAGCAGTTCTTC	CASSLIWREASSSYNEQFF
NA	TRBJ2-5	NA	TRBV5-6	TGTGCCAGCAGCTTGGAGGGCAGGGTGGAGACCCAGTACTTC	CASSLEGRVETQYF
TRBD1	TRBJ1-2	NA	TRBV14	TGTGCCAGCAGAATGACAGGGGGCGCCGGCTATGGCTACACCTTC	CASRMTGGAGYGYTF
NA	TRBJ1-2	NA	TRBV5-4	TGTGCCAGCAGCTTAGAGGTGATGGACTATGGCTACACCTTC	CASSLEVMDYGYTF
NA	TRBJ2-7	NA	TRBV6-1	TGTGCCAGCAAGGAGCAGGGGTTGTACGAGCAGTACTTC	CASKEQGLYEQYF
NA	TRBJ2-3	NA	TRBV7-2	TGTGCCAGCAGCTTTCTTACGACTAGCACAGATACGCAGTATTTT	CASSFLTTSTDTQYF
NA	TRBJ2-2	NA	TRBV27	TGTGCCAGCAGTCTCTCGTACGAGTTGGACACCGGGGAGCTGTTTTTT	CASSLSYELDTGELFF
TRBD2	TRBJ2-5	NA	TRBV30	TGTGCCTGGAGTGCACTAGCGGGAGGGCCCCGAGAGACCCAGTACTTC	CAWSALAGGPRETQYF
TRBD2	TRBJ2-3	NA	TRBV18	TGTGCCAGCTCACCACCGGGACTAGCGGGAGCAGATACGCAGTATTTT	CASSPPGLAGADTQYF
TRBD1	TRBJ2-2	NA	TRBV5-1	TGCGCCAGCAGCTCGACAGGGACCCCCGGGGAGCTGTTTTTT	CASSSTGTPGELFF
NA	TRBJ2-1	NA	TRBV7-9	TGTGCCAGCAGCCCCGACTGGAATGAGCAGTTCTTC	CASSPDWNEQFF
TRBD1	TRBJ2-7	NA	TRBV25-1	TGTGCCAGCAGTGAAGGGGGACAGTGGATCGAGTACTTC	CASSEGGQWIEYF
TRBD2	TRBJ2-5	NA	TRBV5-4	TGTGCCAGCAGCTTCGGCGGGAGTGGGGAGACCCAGTACTTC	CASSFGGSGETQYF
TRBD1	TRBJ1-5	NA	TRBV30	TGTGCCTGGGGACAGGCTAGCAATCAGCCCCAGCATTTT	CAWGQASNQPQHF
TRBD2	TRBJ2-5	NA	TRBV5-4	TGTGCCAGCAGCGCGGGACTAGCGGGAGGTAACCAAGAGACCCAGTACTTC	CASSAGLAGGNQETQYF
TRBD1	TRBJ1-6	NA	TRBV27	TGTGCCAGCAGTTCCCGGGACAGGGTGAAAAATTCACCCCTCCACTTT	CASSSRDRVKNSPLHF
NA	TRBJ1-4	NA	TRBV7-2	TGTGCCAGCAGCTACGGACAGCGTCGGGAAAAACTGTTTTTT	CASSYGQRREKLFF
TRBD1	TRBJ1-2	few	TRBV5-1	TGCGCCAGCAGCCAAGGGACAGGGGAACACTATGGCTACACCTTC	CASSQGTGEHYGYTF
NA	TRBJ2-2	NA	TRBV25-1	TGTGCCAGCAGTGAATATATTCAGGGACACGGGGAGCTGTTTTTT	CASSEYIQGHGELFF
TRBD1	TRBJ1-5	NA	TRBV7-2	TGTGCCAGCAGCTGGGGACAGGGTGGGGTTCAGCCCCAGCATTTT	CASSWGQGGVQPQHF
NA	TRBJ2-7	few	TRBV6-1	TGTGCCAGCAGTGAATGGCAGGGAGGTTCCTACGAGCAGTACTTC	CASSEWQGGSYEQYF
NA	TRBJ2-6	NA	TRBV11-2	TGTGCCAGCACCACTCCTGGGGCCAACGTCCTGACTTTC	CASTTPGANVLTF
NA	TRBJ1-5	once	TRBV7-2	TGTGCCAGCAGCCTAACAGGGTCGGGTCAGCCCCAGCATTTT	CASSLTGSGQPQHF
NA	TRBJ1-5	NA	TRBV21-1	TGTGCCAGCAGCAAAGATCCTAGGGACAGGGTTGTGATGCGCAATCAGCCCCAGCATTTT	CASSKDPRDRVVMRNQPQHF
TRBD2	TRBJ2-1	NA	TRBV19	TGTGCCAGTCAATCTTGGGCAGGGAGGGTGAATGAGCAGTTCTTC	CASQSWAGRVNEQFF
TRBD1	TRBJ1-6	NA	TRBV30	TGTGCCTGGAGTACACGAGGGACAGGGGGATCACCCCTCCACTTT	CAWSTRGTGGSPLHF
NA	TRBJ2-2	once	TRBV10-1	TGCGCCAGCAGTGATCGGTCGACCGGGGAGCTGTTTTTT	CASSDRSTGELFF
NA	TRBJ1-1	NA	TRBV14	TGTGCCAGCAGCCAAGAATACAGCCTATTAGCTGAAGCTTTCTTT	CASSQEYSLLAEAFF
NA	TRBJ1-2	few	TRBV14	TGTGCCAGCAGCCAAGCTCAGGGGTTTAGCTATGGCTACACCTTC	CASSQAQGFSYGYTF
TRBD1	TRBJ1-5	NA	TRBV18	TGTGCCAGCTCACCTCAGAGGACAGGGGACAATCAGCCCCAGCATTTT	CASSPQRTGDNQPQHF
TRBD1	TRBJ2-2	once	TRBV9	TGTGCCAGCAGCATTACTAGGACAGGGGCGAACACCGGGGAGCTGTTTTTT	CASSITRTGANTGELFF
NA	TRBJ2-3	NA	TRBV5-1	TGCGCCAGCAGCTTGCTTGGCAGCACAGATACGCAGTATTTT	CASSLLGSTDTQYF
TRBD2	TRBJ2-6	once	TRBV18	TGTGCCAGCTCGACTAGCGGGGCAAATGGGGCCAACGTCCTGACTTTC	CASSTSGANGANVLTF
NA	TRBJ1-6	NA	TRBV5-6	TGTGCCAGCAGCTTGGCGGGTCCCAGCTCCCTCCACTTT	CASSLAGPSSLHF
NA	TRBJ2-2	NA	TRBV15	TGTTCCGTGGGGGAGCTGTTTTTT	CSVGELFF
TRBD2	TRBJ2-1	NA	TRBV6-1	TGTGCCAGCAGTGGAACCGGACTAGCGGGGGGACAAAGCTCCTACAATGAGCAGTTCTTC	CASSGTGLAGGQSSYNEQFF
TRBD1	TRBJ1-5	NA	TRBV4-1	TGCGCCAGCAGCCTAATGGGACAGGGAGGCAATCAGCCCCAGCATTTT	CASSLMGQGGNQPQHF
NA	TRBJ1-5	NA	TRBV2	TGTGCCAGCGGGGGGGCCCTGGGGGCCGGACAGCCCCAGCATTTT	CASGGALGAGQPQHF
NA	TRBJ1-3	NA	TRBV4-1	TGCGCCAGCAGCCAAGTAGTGGCGGGGCTGTCCTCTGGAAACACCATATATTTT	CASSQVVAGLSSGNTIYF